The 30 T cell receptor beta chains below all came from one sample that was sequenced in a study of naive and memory T cell subsets. Both TRBC1 and TRBC2 were covered by a beta constant-region primer of two equimolar oligonucleotides. Ligated cDNA was amplified by four rounds of PCR with nested alpha and beta constant-region primers and SP2. TCRdb processed the UMI-ligation and nested PCR reads anew with MiXCR; each CDR3 protein has one entry. Of about 120,000 distinct CDR3 sequences listed, 36% are singletons. Sequenced sample: central memory CD4+ T cells from blood. These receptors originate from a human donor in good health.

The chain recombines TRBV28 with TRBJ2-3; D unclear. V was clipped by 3 bases and J by 9 bases, with 10 bases between them. This CDR3 region has 12 residues. The germline CDR1 and CDR2 sequences are MDHEN and SYDVKM. The CDR3 nucleotides read TGTGCCAGCAGTTTCGTTGGTAGCACGCAGTATTTT. It yields the protein CASSFVGSTQYF.

The rearrangement joins TRBV4-1 to TRBJ2-1, with 10 bases fitting TRBD2. The CDR3 consists of 13 residues. V trimming: 4 bases; J trimming: 12 bases; junction bases outside the gene matches: 6. CDR1 is MGHRA, CDR2 YSYEKL, per germline. The CDR3 DNA follows: TGCGCCAGCAGCCTGGCTAGCGGGAGTGTGCAGTTCTTC. This codes for CASSLASGSVQFF.

There are a few counts of this clonotype. The chain carries TRBV29-1 and TRBJ2-6, with 10 nucleotides matching TRBD1. Germline trimming cut 6 bases from V and 4 bases from J; bases unmatched to any gene: 9. Germline V gives CDR1 SQVTM, CDR2 ANQGSEA. The CDR3 has 16 amino acids. CDR3 nucleotide sequence: TGCAGCGTGAGGAAGACAGGGGGCGGCGGGGCCAACGTCCTGACTTTC. Translating it yields CSVRKTGGGGANVLTF.

This clonotype has ten or more counts. V gene TRBV28 combines with J gene TRBJ2-7; D is uncertain. The germline gives CDR1 MDHEN, CDR2 SYDVKM. The CDR3 extends over 12 amino acids. Trimming left V 4 bases short and J 6 bases short, with 10 bases between. CDR3 DNA: TGTGCCAGCAGTTCCGAATTCCTCGAGCAGTACTTC. As protein: CASSSEFLEQYF.

This clonotype was counted between two and nine times. V and J are TRBV20-1 and TRBJ1-6, with D possibly TRBD1 on 6 matching bases. In germline, CDR1 is DFQATT, CDR2 SNEGSKA (reference sequence). The length of the CDR3 is 14 residues. Trimming took off 5 bases at V and 5 bases at J, with 13 bases between the two ends. The CDR3 reads CSAAPDRNNSPLHF. CDR3 DNA: TGCAGTGCTGCCCCGGACAGAAATAATTCACCCCTCCACTTT.

This clonotype has just one count. This chain connects TRBV7-9 to TRBJ2-1; D is uncertain. This CDR3 region has 12 residues. V was shortened by 5 bases and J by 7 bases, with 9 bases between the two germline ends. Germline V gives CDR1 SEHNR, CDR2 FQNEAQ (reference sequence). The CDR3 nucleotides are TGTGCCAGCAGCGTCCCCCTAAATGAGCAGTTCTTC. This translates into CASSVPLNEQFF.

The chain joins TRBV4-1 to TRBJ1-1, with D possibly TRBD1 on 5 matching bases. Per germline, CDR1 MGHRA and CDR2 YSYEKL. V lost 3 bases to trimming and J lost 6 bases, with 17 bases between them. This CDR3 has 15 amino acids. This chain's CDR3 is CASSHLGSQGAEAFF. CDR3 in DNA: TGCGCCAGCAGCCATCTGGGGTCCCAGGGCGCTGAAGCTTTCTTT.

The chain carries TRBV25-1 and TRBJ1-4; no clear D gene. The CDR3 has 16 residues. Trimming removed 6 bases at V and 7 bases at J, with 21 bases between. Germline CDR1 is MGHDK and CDR2 is SYGVNS. The CDR3 DNA reads as TGTGCCAGCAGCCCCTCGTTGCGCGGCGAGAGTGAAAAACTGTTTTTT. Its translation: CASSPSLRGESEKLFF.

This clonotype has a handful of counts. The genes are TRBV4-1 and TRBJ2-2, with D possibly matching TRBD2 (5 bases). Germline lookup yields CDR1 MGHRA and CDR2 YSYEKL. CDR3 length: 18 residues. V gave up 1 base and J gave up 0 bases, with 15 bases separating them. CDR3 sequence reads: CASSQAEVLSSNTGELFF. As DNA, the CDR3 is TGCGCCAGCAGCCAAGCGGAGGTCCTATCCTCGAACACCGGGGAGCTGTTTTTT.

The rearrangement uses TRBV6-6 and TRBJ1-5, with D hard to call. Deletions cut 5 bases from V and 0 bases from J, with 14 bases between. The CDR3 covers 16 residues. Germline loops: CDR1 MNHNY, CDR2 SVGAGI (reference sequence). The CDR3 region has the DNA TGTGCCAGCAGTGACCAACAAGGAAATAGCAATCAGCCCCAGCATTTT. It specifies CASSDQQGNSNQPQHF.

This clonotype has just a few counts. The chain recombines TRBV20-1 with TRBJ2-7; D unclear. Deletions cut 1 base from V and 7 bases from J, with 11 bases between. Germline CDR1 and CDR2: DFQATT and SNEGSKA (reference sequence). This CDR3 has 12 amino acids. Here the CDR3 DNA reads TGCAGTGCTAGAGTTCGGAGTCAAGAGCAGTACTTC. It yields the protein CSARVRSQEQYF.

J is TRBJ2-7 and V is TRBV29-1; 8 bases match TRBD1. This CDR3 region has 13 residues. Per the germline V gene, CDR1 is SQVTM and CDR2 is ANQGSEA. The V segment lost 3 bases and the J segment 5 bases; nucleotides outside the gene matches: 6. The CDR3 loop is CSVDGRGPHEQYF. CDR3 coding DNA: TGCAGCGTTGACGGCAGGGGGCCCCACGAGCAGTACTTC.

The chain combines TRBV19 with TRBJ2-7; D unclear. The CDR3 is made up of 13 amino acids. V was cut by 6 bases and J by 3 bases, with 12 bases left in between. CDR1 is LNHDA and CDR2 is SQIVND in the germline V gene (reference sequence). CDR3 residues: CASRGLGIYEQYF. CDR3 bases: TGTGCCAGTAGAGGGTTGGGGATCTACGAGCAGTACTTC.

This sequence joins TRBV29-1 and TRBJ2-7; D not certain. The CDR3 spans 11 residues. With 4 bases removed from V and 3 bases from J, the gap between germline ends came to 7 bases. CDR1 SQVTM and CDR2 ANQGSEA come from the germline V gene. CDR3 sequence reads: CSVADHYEQYF. DNA of the CDR3: TGCAGCGTTGCGGACCACTACGAGCAGTACTTC.

This clonotype showed up just a few times. This CDR3 is CASAGHGGREQFF. The DNA of the CDR3 is TGCGCCAGCGCGGGACACGGTGGTCGGGAGCAGTTCTTC. The chain recombines TRBV10-1 with TRBJ2-1; the D call may be TRBD1 or TRBD2 (6 bases each). Germline-derived CDR1 and CDR2 are WNHNN and SYGVQD (reference sequence). CDR3 length: 13 residues. V was shortened by 8 bases and J by 10 bases, with 18 bases between the two germline ends.

This rearrangement joins TRBV20-1 to TRBJ2-2, with D possibly being TRBD2 (6 bases). The CDR3 covers 17 residues. Germline V gene lookup returns CDR1 DFQATT and CDR2 SNEGSKA (reference sequence). The ends were cut back, 0 bases at V and 2 bases at J, with 16 bases in the middle. Here the CDR3 reads CSARDRGGGGNTGELFF. The CDR3 DNA sequence: TGCAGTGCTAGAGATCGGGGAGGCGGCGGAAACACCGGGGAGCTGTTTTTT.

The genes are TRBV12-3 or TRBV12-4 and TRBJ1-2, with 12 bases identical to TRBD1. V shed 5 bases, J shed 8 bases, and the junction held 6 bases outside the gene matches. This CDR3 has 14 residues. CDR3: CASSPGQGAGGYTF. Written as DNA, the CDR3 is TGTGCCAGCAGTCCGGGACAGGGGGCTGGCGGCTACACCTTC.

This clonotype has a handful of counts. V usage is TRBV5-4 and J usage is TRBJ2-6, with D possibly TRBD2 on 5 matching bases. With 8 bases removed from V and 0 bases from J, the gap between germline ends came to 15 bases. Per the germline V gene, CDR1 is SGHNT and CDR2 is YYREEE (reference sequence). There are 16 residues in the CDR3. CDR3 loop: CASETLVRSGANVLTF. For the CDR3, the DNA is TGTGCCAGTGAGACACTAGTTCGCTCTGGGGCCAACGTCCTGACTTTC.

The chain recombines TRBV12-3 or TRBV12-4 with TRBJ2-1; no clear D gene. V lost 6 bases to trimming and J lost 4 bases, with 10 bases between them. The CDR3 loop spans 13 amino acids. Here the CDR3 reads CASRPQTYNEQFF. CDR3 in DNA: TGTGCCAGCAGGCCCCAGACGTACAATGAGCAGTTCTTC.

V and J are TRBV29-1 and TRBJ1-1, with 7 nucleotides matching TRBD1. The length of the CDR3 is 13 residues. With 4 bases clipped from V and 5 bases from J, the junction kept 7 bases outside the gene matches. Germline V gene sequence: CDR1 SQVTM, CDR2 ANQGSEA. The CDR3 protein is CSVAGQLSTEAFF. DNA of the CDR3: TGCAGCGTTGCGGGACAGTTGTCGACTGAAGCTTTCTTT.

This clonotype was detected many times. The CDR3, as DNA: TGTGCCACCAGTGACGACAGTCCCAATGAGCAGTTCTTC. This codes for CATSDDSPNEQFF. V gene TRBV24-1 combines with J gene TRBJ2-1; D is perhaps TRBD1 (5 bases). The germline gives CDR1 KGHDR, CDR2 SFDVKD. The CDR3 is 13 amino acids. V gave up 4 bases and J gave up 6 bases, with 9 bases separating them.

This clonotype occurred a few times. This rearrangement joins TRBV7-6 to TRBJ2-2, with 11 nucleotides matching TRBD1. Germline-derived CDR1 and CDR2 are SGHVS and FNYEAQ. J lost 3 bases, V lost 5 bases, and 5 bases had no gene match. The CDR3 spans 16 residues. CDR3 coding DNA: TGTGCCAGCAGCCAACGGACAGGGGGCGACACCGGGGAGCTGTTTTTT. It is translated as CASSQRTGGDTGELFF.

The J gene is TRBJ1-1, the V gene TRBV19; 9 bases fit TRBD1. The CDR3 consists of 16 residues. The junction had 14 bases not matched to a gene; V was cut back by 5 bases and J by 7 bases. Per germline, CDR1 LNHDA and CDR2 SQIVND (reference sequence). CDR3 region: CASSPVGTGPRSEAFF. CDR3 nucleotides: TGTGCCAGTAGTCCCGTAGGGACAGGGCCTCGGAGTGAAGCTTTCTTT.

This clonotype came up a few times. The CDR3: CSARPTTGPSTDTQYF. The CDR3 DNA sequence: TGCAGTGCTAGGCCCACGACAGGGCCTAGCACAGATACGCAGTATTTT. The V call is TRBV20-1, the J call TRBJ2-3; 7 positions agree with TRBD1. The length of the CDR3 is 16 residues. With 3 bases clipped from V and 0 bases from J, the junction kept 9 bases outside the gene matches. Germline V gene sequence: CDR1 DFQATT, CDR2 SNEGSKA (reference sequence).

The chain has TRBV24-1 and TRBJ2-1; D unclear. The CDR3 runs to 15 residues. Between the trimmed V and J ends, which lost 5 bases and 6 bases, there was a span of 16 bases. Germline-derived CDR1 and CDR2 are KGHDR and SFDVKD. The CDR3 nucleotides are TGTGCCACCAGTGCCTACACTTCACCGGTCAATGAGCAGTTCTTC. It is translated as CATSAYTSPVNEQFF.

This clonotype has just one count. The chain combines TRBV27 with TRBJ2-3, with D possibly TRBD1 on 7 matching bases. V gave up 7 bases and J gave up 1 base, with 15 bases separating them. Per germline, CDR1 MNHEY and CDR2 SMNVEV (reference sequence). The CDR3 runs 15 residues. The CDR3 DNA reads as TGTGCCAGCAAAAACCAGGGGGGAGGCACAGATACGCAGTATTTT. This encodes CASKNQGGGTDTQYF.

This chain's CDR3 is CASNMDGSGPQHF. For the CDR3, the DNA is TGTGCCAGCAACATGGACGGCAGTGGGCCCCAGCATTTT. The chain recombines TRBV12-3 or TRBV12-4 with TRBJ1-5; no firm D call. This CDR3 spans 13 amino acids. V lost 7 bases to trimming and J lost 9 bases, with 16 bases between them.

This chain connects TRBV7-9 to TRBJ2-2; TRBD2 agrees at 10 bases. This CDR3 has 21 residues. Trimming took 2 bases from V and 5 from J; bases not matched to a gene: 20. Germline V lookup: CDR1 SEHNR, CDR2 FQNEAQ (reference sequence). The CDR3 protein is CASSLMPLGKSSGRRTGELFF. The CDR3 coding sequence is TGTGCCAGCAGCTTAATGCCCTTAGGAAAATCTAGCGGGAGAAGAACCGGGGAGCTGTTTTTT.

This clonotype occurred a few times. The chain is built from TRBV7-6 and TRBJ2-7, with D possibly called TRBD1 or TRBD2 (5 bases each). V lost 1 base and J 6 bases, leaving 16 bases between the germline ends. Per the germline V gene, CDR1 is SGHVS and CDR2 is FNYEAQ. There are 15 residues in the CDR3. Here the CDR3 reads CASSLDEGMSLEQYF. The CDR3 DNA follows: TGTGCCAGCAGCTTAGACGAGGGGATGTCTCTCGAGCAGTACTTC. The full variable domain, with the rest looked up from reference TRBV7-6 and TRBJ2-7, is GAGVSQSPRYKVTKRGQDVALRCDPISGHVSLYWYRQALGQGPEFLTYFNYEAQQDKSGLPNDRFSAERPEGSISTLTIQRTEQRDSAMYRCASSLDEGMSLEQYFGPGTRLTVT.

The J gene is TRBJ1-2, the V gene TRBV7-9; D possibly corresponds to TRBD1 (5 bases). Germline V gene sequence: CDR1 SEHNR, CDR2 FQNEAQ (reference sequence). CDR3 size: 15 residues. V was cut by 2 bases and J by 8 bases, with 18 bases left in between. CDR3 region: CASSLLSRGFYGYTF. The CDR3 region has the DNA TGTGCCAGCAGCTTATTGTCTCGGGGGTTTTACGGCTACACCTTC.